Listed below are T cell receptor beta chains from one sample, sequenced in a study of blood T cell repertoires in COVID-19. The protocol was immunoSEQ multiplex PCR, while the TCRdb copy is restricted to in-frame clones and leaves out a portion. The sample contains about 25,000 clones, 65% to 85% of which appear only once. The sequencing sample was made of peripheral blood. All receptors derive from a man aged 50 to 59 with active or convalescent COVID-19. The CDR3 runs from the conserved cysteine through the conserved F or W. The D gene is left open where the match is weak. Clone size is stated in some rows and not others, as once, few, many or a class when expanded.

V gene	D gene	clone size	J gene	CDR3 DNA	CDR3 protein
TRBV7-2	NA	NA	TRBJ1-1	TGTGCCAGCAGCTTAGTGACAGAAAACACTGAAGCTTTCTTT	CASSLVTENTEAFF
TRBV3-1/TRBV3-2	NA	NA	TRBJ1-5	TGTGCCAGCAGCCAATCCCTTTTAGACGGGGGCAATCAGCCCCAGCATTTT	CASSQSLLDGGNQPQHF
TRBV15	NA	NA	TRBJ1-2	TGTGCCACCAGCAGAGATCGAGAGACATCTTATGGCTACACCTTC	CATSRDRETSYGYTF
TRBV10-3	NA	NA	TRBJ2-7	TGTGCCATCAGTGTGACGACAGGCTCCTACGAGCAGTACTTC	CAISVTTGSYEQYF
TRBV5-1	TRBD1	NA	TRBJ1-1	TGCGCCAGCAGCTTGGCCACGCAGGGGGATACTGAAGCTTTCTTT	CASSLATQGDTEAFF
TRBV28	NA	NA	TRBJ1-5	TGTGCCAGCACCCAACCGGGGGGCAATCAGCCCCAGCATTTT	CASTQPGGNQPQHF
TRBV11-2	TRBD1	NA	TRBJ1-2	TGTGCCAGCAGCTTAGCTGGGACAGTGGGCTACACCTTC	CASSLAGTVGYTF
TRBV29-1	TRBD1	once	TRBJ2-7	TGCAGCGTTGAAGATCCGTCCGGGACAGGTTTGGTTTCTTCCTACGAGCAGTACTTC	CSVEDPSGTGLVSSYEQYF
TRBV21-1	NA	NA	TRBJ2-7	TGTGCCAGCAGCAGTTCGAGGGGGAAGGGCGAGCAGTACTTC	CASSSSRGKGEQYF
TRBV7-9	NA	NA	TRBJ2-7	TGTGCCAGCAGCCCCCCCGGCAGGGAAGACGAGCAGTACTTC	CASSPPGREDEQYF
TRBV2	NA	once	TRBJ2-5	TGTGCCAGCAGTGCCTTCGAGTCGGAGACCCAGTACTTC	CASSAFESETQYF
TRBV6-2/TRBV6-3	NA	NA	TRBJ1-5	TGTGCCAGCAGTTACCGGTCGAGACTAGGGCCCCAGCATTTT	CASSYRSRLGPQHF
TRBV27	NA	NA	TRBJ1-6	TGTGCCAGCAGTCCAACAGGGACGTATAATTCACCCCTCCACTTT	CASSPTGTYNSPLHF
TRBV19	NA	NA	TRBJ2-1	TGTGCCAGTAGTCCCCGGGACTTTCCCTACAATGAGCAGTTCTTC	CASSPRDFPYNEQFF
TRBV5-1	TRBD1	NA	TRBJ2-1	TGCGCCAGCAGCCCGACCACGGGACAGGGGTTCGATGAGCAGTTCTTC	CASSPTTGQGFDEQFF
TRBV4-1	NA	NA	TRBJ2-5	TGCGCCAGCAGCCCCCTTAGGGGGGGAGGGACCCAGTACTTC	CASSPLRGGGTQYF
TRBV3-1/TRBV3-2	TRBD1	NA	TRBJ2-7	TGTGCCAGCACCCTCCGGACAGGGGCCCACGAGCAGTACTTC	CASTLRTGAHEQYF
TRBV10-3	NA	NA	TRBJ1-6	TGTGCCATCAGTGTGGGGGCTGCGGGTTCACCCCTCCACTTT	CAISVGAAGSPLHF
TRBV3-1/TRBV3-2	TRBD2	NA	TRBJ2-1	TGTGCCAGCAGTCTAGGGAGCGGGAGTAATGAGCAGTTCTTC	CASSLGSGSNEQFF
TRBV6-2/TRBV6-3	TRBD1	NA	TRBJ2-3	TGTGCCAGCAGTGATGGGACAGGGGGGATAGATACGCAGTATTTT	CASSDGTGGIDTQYF
TRBV5-1	TRBD1	NA	TRBJ1-2	TGCGCCAGCAGCCCCAGGGACAGCCTCGTCTATGGCTACACCTTC	CASSPRDSLVYGYTF
TRBV9	TRBD1	NA	TRBJ1-2	TGTGCCAGCAGCCCGGACAGGGTGGATGGCTACACCTTC	CASSPDRVDGYTF
TRBV7-2	TRBD2	NA	TRBJ2-5	TGTGCCAGCAGACAGGAGCCCGGGGGGGAAGAGACCCAGTACTTC	CASRQEPGGEETQYF